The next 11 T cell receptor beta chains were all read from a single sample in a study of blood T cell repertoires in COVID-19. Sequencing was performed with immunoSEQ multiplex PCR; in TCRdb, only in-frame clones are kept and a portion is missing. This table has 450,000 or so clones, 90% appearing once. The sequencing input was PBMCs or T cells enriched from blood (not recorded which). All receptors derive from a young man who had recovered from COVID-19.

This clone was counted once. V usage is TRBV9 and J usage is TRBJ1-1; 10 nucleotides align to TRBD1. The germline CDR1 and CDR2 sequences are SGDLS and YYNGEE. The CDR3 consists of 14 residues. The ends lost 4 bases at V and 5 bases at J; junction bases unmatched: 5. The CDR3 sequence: CASSQRQGATEAFF. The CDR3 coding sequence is TGTGCCAGCAGCCAGAGACAGGGGGCAACTGAAGCTTTCTTT.

Written as DNA, the CDR3 is TGTGCCACCAGCAGAGAGGGGGGTTCGGCGTCACCCCTCCACTTT. It yields the protein CATSREGGSASPLHF. The J gene is TRBJ1-6, the V gene TRBV15; D is perhaps TRBD1 (5 bases). V was pared by 0 bases and J by 10 bases, with 13 bases between. CDR1 and CDR2 (germline): LNHNV, YYDKDF (reference sequence). The CDR3 loop spans 15 amino acids.

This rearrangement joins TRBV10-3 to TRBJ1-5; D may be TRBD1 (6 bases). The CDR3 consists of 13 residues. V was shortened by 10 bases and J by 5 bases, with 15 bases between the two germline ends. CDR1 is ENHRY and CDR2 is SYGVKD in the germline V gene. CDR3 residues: CASTGISDQPQHF. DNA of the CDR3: TGTGCCAGTACAGGGATCAGCGATCAGCCCCAGCATTTT.

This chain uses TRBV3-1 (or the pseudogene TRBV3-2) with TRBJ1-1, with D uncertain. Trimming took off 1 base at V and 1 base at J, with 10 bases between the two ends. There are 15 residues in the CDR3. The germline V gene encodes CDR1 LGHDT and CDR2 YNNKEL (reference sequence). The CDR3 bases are TGTGCCAGCAGCCAAGGTTCGGCAGGGAACACTGAAGCTTTCTTT. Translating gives CASSQGSAGNTEAFF.

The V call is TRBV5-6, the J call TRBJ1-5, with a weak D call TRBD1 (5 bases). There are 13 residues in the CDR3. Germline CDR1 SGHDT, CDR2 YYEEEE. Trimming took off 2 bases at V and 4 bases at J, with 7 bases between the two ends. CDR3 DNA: TGTGCCAGCAGCTTTCAGGGTAATCAGCCCCAGCATTTT. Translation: CASSFQGNQPQHF.

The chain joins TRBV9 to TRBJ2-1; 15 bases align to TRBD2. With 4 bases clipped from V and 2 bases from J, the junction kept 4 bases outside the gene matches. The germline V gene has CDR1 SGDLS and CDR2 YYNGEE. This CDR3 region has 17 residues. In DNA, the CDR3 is TGTGCCAGCAGCCCGGGACTAGCGGGAGGTCCCTACAATGAGCAGTTCTTC. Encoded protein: CASSPGLAGGPYNEQFF. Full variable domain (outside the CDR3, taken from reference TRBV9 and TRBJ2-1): DSGVTQTPKHLITATGQRVTLRCSPRSGDLSVYWYQQSLDQGLQFLIQYYNGEERAKGNILERFSAQQFPDLHSELNLSSLELGDSALYFCASSPGLAGGPYNEQFFGPGTRLTVL.

In DNA, the CDR3 is TGTGCCTGGACTCCTCCGTGGGACAGGGGTTACAATGAGCAGTTCTTC. Translated: CAWTPPWDRGYNEQFF. The chain combines TRBV30 with TRBJ2-1; 10 bases match TRBD1. CDR1 is GTSNPN and CDR2 is SVGIG in the germline V gene (reference sequence). The CDR3 covers 16 residues. With 4 bases clipped from V and 4 bases from J, the junction kept 10 bases outside the gene matches.

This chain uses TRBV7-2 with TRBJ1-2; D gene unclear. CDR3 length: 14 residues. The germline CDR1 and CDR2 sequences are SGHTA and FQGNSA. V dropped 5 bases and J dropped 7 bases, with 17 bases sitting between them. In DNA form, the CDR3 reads TGTGCCAGCAGCCCCTTGGGCAAGACACGTGGCTACACCTTC. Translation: CASSPLGKTRGYTF.

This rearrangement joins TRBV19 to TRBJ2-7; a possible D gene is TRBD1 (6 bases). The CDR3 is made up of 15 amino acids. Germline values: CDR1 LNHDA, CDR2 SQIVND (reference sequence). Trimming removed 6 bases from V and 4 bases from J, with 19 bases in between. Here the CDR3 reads CASSVSGTRPYEQYF. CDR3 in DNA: TGTGCCAGTAGCGTCTCCGGGACAAGACCTTACGAGCAGTACTTC.

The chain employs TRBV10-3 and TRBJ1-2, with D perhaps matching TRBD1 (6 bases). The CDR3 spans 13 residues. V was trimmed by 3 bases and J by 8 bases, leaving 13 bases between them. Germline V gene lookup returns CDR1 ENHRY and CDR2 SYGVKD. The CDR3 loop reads CAISDWGGEGYTF. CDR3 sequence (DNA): TGTGCCATCAGTGATTGGGGGGGCGAGGGCTACACCTTC.

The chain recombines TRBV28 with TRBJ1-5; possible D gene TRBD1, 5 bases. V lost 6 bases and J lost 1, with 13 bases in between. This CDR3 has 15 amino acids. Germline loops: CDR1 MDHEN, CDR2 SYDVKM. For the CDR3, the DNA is TGTGCCAGCAGGTCGGGGGATAAGAGCAATCAGCCCCAGCATTTT. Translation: CASRSGDKSNQPQHF.